Each of the 10 T cell receptor beta chains below was sequenced from the same sample in a study of shared clonotypes between healthy human individuals. Naive CD8 cells lacked CD45RO, underwent positive selection for CCR7 and left out terminally differentiated effector memory CD45RA+ cells. TCRdb's copy holds only in-frame clones and misses some; the assay was immunoSEQ multiplex PCR. The data show approximately 2,200,000 clones, more than 85% seen once. The sample comprised naive CD8+ T cells from PBMCs. The receptors derive from a man between 18 and 29 years old in good health. Some clones in this sample may be carry-over from other donors' samples.

V usage is TRBV19 and J usage is TRBJ1-5, with D tentatively TRBD1 (5 bases). V lost 0 bases to trimming and J lost 9 bases, with 18 bases between them. Looked up from germline, CDR1 is LNHDA and CDR2 is SQIVND (reference sequence). The CDR3 is made up of 16 amino acids. This CDR3 is CASSIDSRAGRGPQHF. As DNA, the CDR3 is TGTGCCAGTAGTATAGATTCCCGAGCAGGGCGGGGGCCCCAGCATTTT. Drawing the rest from reference TRBV19 and TRBJ1-5, the complete variable domain is DGGITQSPKYLFRKEGQNVTLSCEQNLNHDAMYWYRQDPGQGLRLIYYSQIVNDFQKGDIAEGYSVSREKKESFPLTVTSAQKNPTAFYLCASSIDSRAGRGPQHFGDGTRLSIL.

The V and J genes are TRBV6-1 and TRBJ2-7; a possible D gene is TRBD2 (5 bases). Germline CDR1 MNHNS, CDR2 SASEGT. The CDR3 has 15 amino acids. Trimming took 7 bases from V and 2 from J, leaving 18 bases between them. Written as DNA, the CDR3 is TGTGCCAGCACCCCTGCGCGGGTTAATACCTACGAGCAGTACTTC. Protein sequence: CASTPARVNTYEQYF.

The chain carries TRBV10-1 and TRBJ2-1; TRBD2 might be the D (5 bases). Germline CDR1 reads WNHNN; CDR2 reads SYGVQD (reference sequence). The CDR3 consists of 12 residues. V lost 4 bases and J 8 bases, leaving 9 bases between the germline ends. This CDR3 is CASSVRVDEQFF. CDR3 coding DNA: TGCGCCAGCAGTGTGAGGGTCGATGAGCAGTTCTTC.

The chain is built from TRBV7-8 and TRBJ2-1; 9 positions agree with TRBD2. The V and J ends lost 7 bases and 2 bases, in that order; junction bases with no gene match: 12. CDR3 length equals 17 residues. Per germline, CDR1 SGHVS and CDR2 FQNEAQ. Here the CDR3 reads CASTPLAGDSPYNEQFF. The CDR3 DNA reads as TGTGCCAGCACACCCTTAGCGGGAGATTCTCCCTACAATGAGCAGTTCTTC. Full variable domain (remainder filled in from reference TRBV7-8 and TRBJ2-1): GAGVSQSPRYKVAKRGQDVALRCDPISGHVSLFWYQQALGQGPEFLTYFQNEAQLDKSGLPSDRFFAERPEGSVSTLKIQRTQQEDSAVYLCASTPLAGDSPYNEQFFGPGTRLTVL.

The V call is TRBV15, the J call TRBJ1-5; D not resolved. V shed 0 bases and J shed 3 bases, with 3 bases lying between them. CDR1 LNHNV and CDR2 YYDKDF come from the germline V gene (reference sequence). The CDR3 extends over 13 amino acids. The CDR3 DNA is TGTGCCACCAGCAGAGATCCCAATCAGCCCCAGCATTTT. Protein product: CATSRDPNQPQHF.

This chain uses TRBV7-9 with TRBJ2-1, with D perhaps matching TRBD1 or TRBD2 (6 bases each). This CDR3 is built from 13 residues. Germline CDR1 SEHNR, CDR2 FQNEAQ (reference sequence). The germline V and J ends were trimmed by 3 bases and 10 bases, with 13 bases remaining between them. CDR3 coding DNA: TGTGCCAGCAGCTTCGGGGGCCGGTGGGAGCAGTTCTTC. It specifies CASSFGGRWEQFF.

The chain couples TRBV5-1 to TRBJ2-2; D ambiguous. The length of the CDR3 is 14 residues. From germline, CDR1 is SGHRS and CDR2 YFSETQ. The germline V and J ends were trimmed by 0 bases and 5 bases, with 8 bases remaining between them. The chain's CDR3 is CASSLGRTTGELFF. DNA of the CDR3: TGCGCCAGCAGCTTGGGGCGGACGACCGGGGAGCTGTTTTTT.

The rearrangement uses TRBV5-1 and TRBJ2-3; the match to TRBD2 covers 8 bases. Trimming removed 3 bases from V and 3 bases from J; junction bases left unmatched: 9. The CDR3 contains 16 residues. Germline loops: CDR1 SGHRS, CDR2 YFSETQ. CDR3 sequence (DNA): TGCGCCAGCAGCTGGACTAGCTTTTCGGTAACAGATACGCAGTATTTT. Amino acids: CASSWTSFSVTDTQYF.

This rearrangement joins TRBV7-9 to TRBJ2-4, with D hard to call. Germline CDR1 SEHNR, CDR2 FQNEAQ (reference sequence). CDR3 length: 13 amino acids. V was cut by 5 bases and J by 3 bases, with 8 bases left in between. CDR3 region: CASSPQNKNIQYF. CDR3 nucleotides: TGTGCCAGCAGCCCCCAGAACAAAAACATTCAGTACTTC.

This chain connects TRBV10-3 to TRBJ2-7; D is undetermined. The CDR3 covers 12 residues. V gave up 6 bases and J gave up 4 bases, with 10 bases separating them. The V gene's germline CDR1 is ENHRY and CDR2 SYGVKD. The CDR3 loop reads CAISFSQYEQYF. CDR3 nucleotides: TGTGCCATCAGCTTTTCTCAATACGAGCAGTACTTC.